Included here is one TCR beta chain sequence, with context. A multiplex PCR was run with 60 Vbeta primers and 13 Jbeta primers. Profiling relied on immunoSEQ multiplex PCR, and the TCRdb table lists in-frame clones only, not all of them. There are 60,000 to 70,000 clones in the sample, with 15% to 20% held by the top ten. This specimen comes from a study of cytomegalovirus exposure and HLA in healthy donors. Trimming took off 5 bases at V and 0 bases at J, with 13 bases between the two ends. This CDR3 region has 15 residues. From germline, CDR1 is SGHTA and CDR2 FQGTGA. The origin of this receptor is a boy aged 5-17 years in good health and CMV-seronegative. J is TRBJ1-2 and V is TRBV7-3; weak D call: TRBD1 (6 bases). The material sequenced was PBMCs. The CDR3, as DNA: TGTGCCAGCAGCATCAACAGGGTTGCTAACTATGGCTACACCTTC. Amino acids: CASSINRVANYGYTF. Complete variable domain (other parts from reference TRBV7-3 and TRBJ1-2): GAGVSQTPSNKVTEKGKYVELRCDPISGHTALYWYRQSLGQGPEFLIYFQGTGAADDSGLPNDRFFAVRPEGSVSTLKIQRTERGDSAVYLCASSINRVANYGYTFGSGTRLTVV.